The clone carrying this T cell receptor (beta chain) was detected ten times or more. Its antigen is currently unknown. This entry is derived from a study of Graves' ophthalmopathy and Graves' hyperthyroidism. Study observations and caveats: Stable hyperthyroidism and ophthalmopathy were told apart by a 13-signature model, which achieved about 88% sensitivity and around 80% specificity. Blood also held most thyroid clonotypes expanded above 0.001 frequency.

PBMCs stemmed from 9 to 10 ml of fresh peripheral blood. Germline lookup yields CDR1 MNHEY and CDR2 SVGAGI. The CDR3 runs 15 residues. V shed 0 bases and J 3 bases; nucleotides not matched to a gene: 4. The study amplified TCR beta CDR3 regions using RNA transcripts. HTBI primers served in a first-round RT-PCR, which a second-round multiplex PCR followed. TCRdb re-derived calls from the multiplex PCR reads in MiXCR, one entry per CDR3 protein. Of approximately 410,000 distinct CDR3 sequences in the sample, 15% to 19% were seen once. The sequencing input was peripheral blood. The TCR originated in a woman aged 18-29 years with stable Graves' hyperthyroidism. This chain uses TRBV6-5 with TRBJ1-2; TRBD1 matches 7 bases. The CDR3 protein is CASSYSPGGDYGYTF. CDR3 coding DNA: TGTGCCAGCAGTTACTCGCCAGGGGGTGACTATGGCTACACCTTC.